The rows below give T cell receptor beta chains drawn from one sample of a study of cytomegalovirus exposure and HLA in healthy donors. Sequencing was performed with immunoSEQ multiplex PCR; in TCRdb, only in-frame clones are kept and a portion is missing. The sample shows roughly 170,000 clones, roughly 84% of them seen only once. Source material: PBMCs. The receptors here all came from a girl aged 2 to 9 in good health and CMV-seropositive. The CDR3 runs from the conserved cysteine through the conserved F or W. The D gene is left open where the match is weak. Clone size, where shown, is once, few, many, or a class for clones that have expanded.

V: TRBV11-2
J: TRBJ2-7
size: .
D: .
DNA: TGTGCCAGCAGCTTAGATCCAGGGAATCGAGAGCAGTACTTC
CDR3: CASSLDPGNREQYF

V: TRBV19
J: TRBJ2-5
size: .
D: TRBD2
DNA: TGTGCCAGTAGTATGGGAGGGGCTGGGTTTGAGACCCAGTACTTC
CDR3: CASSMGGAGFETQYF

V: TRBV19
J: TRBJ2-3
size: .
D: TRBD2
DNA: TGTGCCAGTAGTATCCGGGGGGGCGCAGGAGCAGATACGCAGTATTTT
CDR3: CASSIRGGAGADTQYF

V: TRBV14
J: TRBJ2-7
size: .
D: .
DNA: TGTGCCAGCAGCCAAGCAAACGGGCAGTACTTC
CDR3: CASSQANGQYF

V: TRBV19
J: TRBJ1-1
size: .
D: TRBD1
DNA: TGTGCCAGTAGTATATTAAAGGGACAGATGAACACTGAAGCTTTCTTT
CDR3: CASSILKGQMNTEAFF

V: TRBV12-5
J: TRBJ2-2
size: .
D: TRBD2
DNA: TGTGCTAGTGGTTTGGGCGGGGGGGCCCCCGGGGAGCTGTTTTTT
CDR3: CASGLGGGAPGELFF

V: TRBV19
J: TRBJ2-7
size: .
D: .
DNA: TGTGCCAGTAGTACCCTAGGAGGGGAGCAGTACTTC
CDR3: CASSTLGGEQYF

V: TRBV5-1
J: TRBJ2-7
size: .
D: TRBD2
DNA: TGCGCCAGCAGCTCACAAATCTCTAGCGGTGCTACCTACGAGCAGTACTTC
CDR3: CASSSQISSGATYEQYF

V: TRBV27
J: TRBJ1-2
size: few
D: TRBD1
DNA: TGTGCCAGCAGTTTTGCAGGGGGCGATGGCTACACCTTC
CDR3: CASSFAGGDGYTF

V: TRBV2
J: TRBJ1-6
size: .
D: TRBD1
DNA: TGTGCCAGCAGGAGCCAGGGGGCTTATTCACCCCTCCACTTT
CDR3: CASRSQGAYSPLHF

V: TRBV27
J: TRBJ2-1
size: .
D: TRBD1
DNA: TGTGCCAGCAGTTATATCCCACGGACAGGGCTGATCGATGAGCAGTTCTTC
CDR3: CASSYIPRTGLIDEQFF

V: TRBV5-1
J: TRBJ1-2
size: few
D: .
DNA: TGCGCCAGCAGCTTGGCCTCAAGGGGGAACCTCGCTGGGGCTGGCTACACCTTC
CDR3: CASSLASRGNLAGAGYTF

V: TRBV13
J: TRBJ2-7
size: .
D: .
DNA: TGTGCCAGCAGCCTCTTCTATTACGAGCAGTACTTC
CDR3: CASSLFYYEQYF